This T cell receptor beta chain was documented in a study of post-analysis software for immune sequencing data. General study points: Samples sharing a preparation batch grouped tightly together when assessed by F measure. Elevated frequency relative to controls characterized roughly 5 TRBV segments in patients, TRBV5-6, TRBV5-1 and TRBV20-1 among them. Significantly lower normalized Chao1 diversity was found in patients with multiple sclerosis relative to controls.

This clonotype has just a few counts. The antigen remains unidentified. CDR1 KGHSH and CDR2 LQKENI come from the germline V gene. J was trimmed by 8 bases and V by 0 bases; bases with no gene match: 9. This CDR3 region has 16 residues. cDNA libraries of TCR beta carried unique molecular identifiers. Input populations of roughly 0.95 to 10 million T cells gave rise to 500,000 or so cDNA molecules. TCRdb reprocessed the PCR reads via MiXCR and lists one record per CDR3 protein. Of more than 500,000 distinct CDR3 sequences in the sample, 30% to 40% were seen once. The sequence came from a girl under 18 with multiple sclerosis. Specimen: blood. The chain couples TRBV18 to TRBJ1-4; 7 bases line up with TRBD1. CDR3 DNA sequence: TGTGCCAGCTCACCACCTAGGGGGCGCCTTGGCGAAAAACTGTTTTTT. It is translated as CASSPPRGRLGEKLFF.